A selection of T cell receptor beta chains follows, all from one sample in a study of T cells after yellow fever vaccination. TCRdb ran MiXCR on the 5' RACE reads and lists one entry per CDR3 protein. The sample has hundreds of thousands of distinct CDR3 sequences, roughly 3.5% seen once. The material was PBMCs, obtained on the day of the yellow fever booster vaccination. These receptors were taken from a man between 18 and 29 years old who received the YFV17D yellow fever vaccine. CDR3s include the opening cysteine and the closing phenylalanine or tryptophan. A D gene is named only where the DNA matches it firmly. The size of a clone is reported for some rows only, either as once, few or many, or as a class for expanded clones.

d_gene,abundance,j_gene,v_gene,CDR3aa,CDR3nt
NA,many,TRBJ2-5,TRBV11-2,CASSLGPGNQETQYF,TGTGCCAGCAGCTTAGGTCCGGGGAACCAAGAGACCCAGTACTTC
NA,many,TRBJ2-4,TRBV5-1,CASSLDGGAKNIQYF,TGCGCCAGCAGCTTGGACGGGGGAGCCAAAAACATTCAGTACTTC
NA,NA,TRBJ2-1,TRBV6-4,CASSRQAHSYNEQFF,TGTGCCAGCAGCCGACAGGCCCACTCCTACAATGAGCAGTTCTTC
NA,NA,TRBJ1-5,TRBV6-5,CASRNRELGQPQHF,TGTGCCAGCAGAAACAGGGAGCTTGGTCAGCCCCAGCATTTT
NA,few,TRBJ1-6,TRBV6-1,CASYSGYNSPLHF,TGTGCCAGTTACAGCGGCTATAATTCACCCCTCCACTTT
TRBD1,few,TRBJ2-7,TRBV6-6,CASRATGGSYEQYF,TGTGCCAGCAGAGCCACAGGGGGATCCTACGAGCAGTACTTC
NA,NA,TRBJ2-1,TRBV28,CASSLLLKGNEQFF,TGTGCCAGCAGTTTACTCCTTAAGGGGAATGAGCAGTTCTTC
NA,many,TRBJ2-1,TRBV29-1,CSAEVAVQFF,TGCAGCGCAGAGGTGGCAGTGCAGTTCTTC
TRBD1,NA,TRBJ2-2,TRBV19,CASSMGWGQGGTGELFF,TGTGCCAGTAGTATGGGGTGGGGACAGGGCGGCACCGGGGAGCTGTTTTTT
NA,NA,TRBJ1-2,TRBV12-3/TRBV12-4,CASSPGKITGYTF,TGTGCCAGCAGTCCCGGGAAGATAACTGGCTACACCTTC
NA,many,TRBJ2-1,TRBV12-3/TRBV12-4,CASSWTGSYNEQFF,TGTGCCAGCTCGTGGACGGGCTCCTACAATGAGCAGTTCTTC
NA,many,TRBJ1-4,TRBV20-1,CSARDQLKLFF,TGCAGTGCTAGAGATCAACTGAAACTGTTTTTT
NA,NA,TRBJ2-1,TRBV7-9,CASSQYDVKPHNEQFF,TGTGCCAGCAGCCAATATGACGTTAAACCTCACAATGAGCAGTTCTTC
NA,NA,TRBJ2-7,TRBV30,CAWTPGTGSYEQYF,TGTGCCTGGACCCCCGGGACTGGCTCCTACGAGCAGTACTTC
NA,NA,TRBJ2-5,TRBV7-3,CASSPDRSQETQYF,TGTGCCAGCAGTCCTGACAGATCTCAAGAGACCCAGTACTTC
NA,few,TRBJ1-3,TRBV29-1,CSVAWGHTIYF,TGCAGCGTTGCGTGGGGCCACACCATATATTTT
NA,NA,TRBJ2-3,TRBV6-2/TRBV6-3,CASSYRAADTQYF,TGTGCCAGCAGTTACAGGGCAGCAGATACGCAGTATTTT
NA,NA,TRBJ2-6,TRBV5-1,CASSLNVGANVLTF,TGCGCCAGCAGCTTGAACGTTGGGGCCAACGTCCTGACTTTC
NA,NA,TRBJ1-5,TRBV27,CASGLGGGQPQHF,TGTGCCTCCGGCTTGGGGGGTGGTCAGCCCCAGCATTTT
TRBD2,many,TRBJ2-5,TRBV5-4,CASSPSGLAEETQYF,TGTGCCAGCAGCCCCTCGGGACTAGCGGAAGAGACCCAGTACTTC
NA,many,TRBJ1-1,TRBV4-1,CATHPTGRNTEAFF,TGCGCCACCCATCCCACAGGAAGGAACACTGAAGCTTTCTTT
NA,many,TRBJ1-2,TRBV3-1,CASSADFEGNYGYTF,TGTGCCAGCAGCGCGGACTTCGAGGGTAACTATGGCTACACCTTC
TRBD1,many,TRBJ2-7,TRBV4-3,CASSPAWDRAAYEQYF,TGCGCCAGCAGCCCAGCCTGGGACAGGGCCGCCTACGAGCAGTACTTC
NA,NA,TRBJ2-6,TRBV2,CASSEERGSGANVLTF,TGTGCCAGCAGTGAAGAACGGGGGTCCGGGGCCAACGTCCTGACTTTC
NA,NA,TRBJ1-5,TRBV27,CASSPYIGNQPQHF,TGTGCCAGCAGTCCATATATCGGCAATCAGCCCCAGCATTTT
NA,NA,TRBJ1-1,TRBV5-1,CASSLGNAGKGNTEAFF,TGCGCCAGCAGCTTGGGAAATGCGGGAAAGGGGAACACTGAAGCTTTCTTT
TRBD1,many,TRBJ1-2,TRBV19,CASSDPGQGMSGYTF,TGTGCCAGTAGTGACCCGGGACAGGGGATGAGTGGCTACACCTTC
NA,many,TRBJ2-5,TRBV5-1,CASSWGLTGYLQETQYF,TGCGCCAGCAGCTGGGGACTGACAGGGTACCTCCAAGAGACCCAGTACTTC
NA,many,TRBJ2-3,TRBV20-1,CSAKPRGGTSGTDTQYF,TGCAGTGCTAAGCCCCGTGGGGGGACGTCTGGCACAGATACGCAGTATTTT
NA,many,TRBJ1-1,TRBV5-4,CASSLEPGEAFF,TGTGCCAGCAGCTTGGAGCCGGGTGAAGCTTTCTTT
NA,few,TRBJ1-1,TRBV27,CASSALGWTEAFF,TGTGCCAGCAGTGCGTTGGGGTGGACTGAAGCTTTCTTT
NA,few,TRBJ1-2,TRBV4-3,CASSQDPGGHGYTF,TGCGCCAGCAGCCAAGATCCGGGGGGTCATGGCTACACCTTC
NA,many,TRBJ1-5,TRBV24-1,CATSDGTGLQPQHF,TGTGCCACCAGTGATGGCACGGGGCTTCAGCCCCAGCATTTT
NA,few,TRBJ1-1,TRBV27,CASSRIGGGTEAFF,TGTGCCAGCAGTCGGATTGGGGGGGGCACTGAAGCTTTCTTT
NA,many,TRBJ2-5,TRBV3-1,CASSQNPEETQYF,TGTGCCAGCAGCCAAAATCCGGAAGAGACCCAGTACTTC
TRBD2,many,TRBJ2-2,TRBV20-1,CSARVLAGGNTGELFF,TGCAGTGCTAGAGTACTAGCGGGGGGGAACACCGGGGAGCTGTTTTTT
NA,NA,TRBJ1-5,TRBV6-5,CASSQQGRRPYSNQPQHF,TGTGCCAGCAGTCAACAGGGTCGCCGGCCATATAGCAATCAGCCCCAGCATTTT
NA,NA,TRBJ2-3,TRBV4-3,CASRSGGQGQDTQYF,TGCGCCAGCAGGTCGGGGGGCCAGGGTCAAGATACGCAGTATTTT
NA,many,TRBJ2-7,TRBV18,CASSPSGAYEQYF,TGTGCCAGCTCACCCTCAGGGGCCTACGAGCAGTACTTC
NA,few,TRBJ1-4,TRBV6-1,CASEATNEKLFF,TGTGCCAGCGAGGCCACCAATGAAAAACTGTTTTTT
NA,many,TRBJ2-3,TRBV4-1,CASSQEGGLEGDTQYF,TGCGCCAGCAGCCAAGAAGGTGGCTTAGAAGGGGATACGCAGTATTTT
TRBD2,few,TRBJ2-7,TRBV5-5,CASSGTSGGASSYEQYF,TGTGCCAGCAGCGGAACTAGCGGGGGGGCGAGTTCCTACGAGCAGTACTTC
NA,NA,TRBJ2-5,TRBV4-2,CASSQGGAGRETQYF,TGTGCCAGCAGCCAAGGAGGAGCGGGCCGGGAGACCCAGTACTTC
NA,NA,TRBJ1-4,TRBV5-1,CASSLEPHLNEKLFF,TGCGCCAGCAGCTTGGAGCCACACCTTAATGAAAAACTGTTTTTT
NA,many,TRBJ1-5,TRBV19,CASSITGGGQPQHF,TGTGCCAGTAGTATAACCGGAGGAGGTCAGCCCCAGCATTTT
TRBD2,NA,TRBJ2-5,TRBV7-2,CASSFWTSGEETQYF,TGTGCCAGCAGCTTTTGGACTAGCGGGGAAGAGACCCAGTACTTC
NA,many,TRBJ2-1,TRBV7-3,CASSPGVNEQFF,TGTGCCAGCAGCCCAGGGGTCAATGAGCAGTTCTTC
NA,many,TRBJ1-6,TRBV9,CASSVEAGRTYNSPLHF,TGTGCCAGCAGCGTAGAGGCAGGGAGGACCTATAATTCACCCCTCCACTTT
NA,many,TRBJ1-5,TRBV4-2,CASSPSQGEYSNQPQHF,TGTGCCAGCAGCCCGAGTCAAGGAGAATATAGCAATCAGCCCCAGCATTTT
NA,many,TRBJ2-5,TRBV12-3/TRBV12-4,CASSLILGLPQETQYF,TGTGCCAGCAGTTTAATTCTAGGGCTCCCCCAAGAGACCCAGTACTTC
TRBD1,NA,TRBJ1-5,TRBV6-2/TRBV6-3,CASRPTGGRQPQHF,TGTGCCAGCAGACCCACAGGGGGTCGTCAGCCCCAGCATTTT
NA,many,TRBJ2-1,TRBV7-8,CASSFWVGSNSYNEQFF,TGTGCCAGCAGCTTTTGGGTGGGATCCAACTCCTACAATGAGCAGTTCTTC
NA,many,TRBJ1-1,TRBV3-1,CASSHWTVNTEAFF,TGTGCCAGCAGCCACTGGACAGTTAACACTGAAGCTTTCTTT
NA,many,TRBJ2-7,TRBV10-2,CASSRGAHEQYF,TGCGCCAGCAGTAGGGGGGCCCACGAGCAGTACTTC
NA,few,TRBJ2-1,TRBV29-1,CSVLGGPGSYNEQFF,TGCAGCGTTCTTGGGGGGCCGGGCTCCTACAATGAGCAGTTCTTC
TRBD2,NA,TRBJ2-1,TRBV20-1,CSAGTSGGYNEQFF,TGCAGTGCTGGGACTAGCGGGGGGTACAATGAGCAGTTCTTC
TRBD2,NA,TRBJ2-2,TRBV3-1,CASSQDWQLAGTGELFF,TGTGCCAGCAGCCAAGATTGGCAACTAGCGGGGACCGGGGAGCTGTTTTTT
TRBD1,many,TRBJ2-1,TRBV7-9,CASSPRQGASAYNEQFF,TGTGCCAGCAGCCCCCGACAGGGGGCGAGCGCCTACAATGAGCAGTTCTTC
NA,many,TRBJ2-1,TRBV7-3,CASSLWASVPQTEQFF,TGTGCCAGCAGCCTTTGGGCTTCAGTCCCCCAAACGGAGCAGTTCTTC